This T cell receptor (beta chain) was sequenced in a study of blood T cell repertoires in COVID-19. The repertoire was sequenced with immunoSEQ multiplex PCR; TCRdb's copy has only in-frame clones and lacks some. The table lists around 140,000 clones, approximately 91% of them singletons. Germline loops: CDR1 ENHRY, CDR2 SYGVKD. The V and J ends lost 8 bases and 3 bases respectively, with 11 bases between them. CDR3 length: 13 amino acids. The sequence came from a man between 65 and 79 years old with acute or convalescent COVID-19. Sequencing was carried out using peripheral blood. V and J are TRBV10-3 and TRBJ1-5; D ambiguous. CDR3 DNA sequence: TGTGCCATCGGGAGGGAATCCAATCAGCCCCAGCATTTT. This translates into CAIGRESNQPQHF.